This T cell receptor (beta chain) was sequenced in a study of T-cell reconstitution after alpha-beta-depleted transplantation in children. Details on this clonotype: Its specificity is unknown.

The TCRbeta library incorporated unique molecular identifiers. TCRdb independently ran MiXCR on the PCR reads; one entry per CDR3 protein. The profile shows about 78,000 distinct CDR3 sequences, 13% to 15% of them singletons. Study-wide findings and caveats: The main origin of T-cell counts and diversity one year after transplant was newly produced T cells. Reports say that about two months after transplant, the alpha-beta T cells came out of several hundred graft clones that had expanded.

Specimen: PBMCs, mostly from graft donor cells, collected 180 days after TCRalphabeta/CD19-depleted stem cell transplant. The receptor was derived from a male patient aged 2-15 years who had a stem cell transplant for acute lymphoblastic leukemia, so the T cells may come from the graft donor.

Here the CDR3 reads CASCKQKPGLDNRFLQETQYF. The CDR3, as DNA: TGTGCCAGCTGCAAACAGAAGCCAGGCCTTGATAATCGTTTCCTCCAAGAGACCCAGTACTTC. The chain employs TRBV21-1 and TRBJ2-5. TRBV21-1 is classified as a pseudogene. CDR3 size: 21 residues.